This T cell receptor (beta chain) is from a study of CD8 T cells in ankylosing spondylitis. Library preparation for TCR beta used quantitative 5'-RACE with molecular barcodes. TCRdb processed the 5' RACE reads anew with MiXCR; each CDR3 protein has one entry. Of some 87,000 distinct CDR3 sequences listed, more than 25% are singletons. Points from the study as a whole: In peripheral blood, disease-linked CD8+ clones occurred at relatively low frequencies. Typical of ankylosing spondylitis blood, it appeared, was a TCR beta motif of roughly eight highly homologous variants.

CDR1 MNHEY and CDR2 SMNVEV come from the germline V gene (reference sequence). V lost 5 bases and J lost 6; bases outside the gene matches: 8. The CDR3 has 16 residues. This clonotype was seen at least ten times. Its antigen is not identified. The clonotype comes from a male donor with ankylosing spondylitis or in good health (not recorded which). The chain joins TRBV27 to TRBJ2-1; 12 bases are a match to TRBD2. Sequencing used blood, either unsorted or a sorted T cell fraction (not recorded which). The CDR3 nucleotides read TGTGCCAGCAGTCCTCTAGCGGGAGGGCTCTCCAATGAGCAGTTCTTC. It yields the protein CASSPLAGGLSNEQFF.